The source of this T cell receptor beta chain is a study of blood T cell repertoires in COVID-19. Study-level information: Sources were T cells, B-cell-depleted T cells, or PBMCs; the material itself was cDNA or gDNA.

Under the authors' procedure: Nucleated cell number was recorded as an estimate derived from reference gene primer amplification. The repertoire was sequenced with immunoSEQ multiplex PCR; TCRdb's copy has only in-frame clones and lacks some. D and trimming were read from the DNA, whereas the V and J calls and clone size are those reported in that table. Among around 300,000 clones listed, 89% were seen once. This clone has a handful of counts. Trimming at V came to 2 bases and at J to 6 bases, leaving 4 bases not matched to a gene. The CDR3 covers 14 residues. Germline CDR1 reads LGHDT; CDR2 reads YNNKEL (reference sequence).

Sequenced input: peripheral blood. The sequence came from a woman between 35 and 50 years old who had recovered from COVID-19. The rearrangement uses TRBV3-1 (or the pseudogene TRBV3-2) and TRBJ1-5; the match to TRBD1 covers 7 bases. Here the CDR3 DNA reads TGTGCCAGCAGCCAACAGGGGGGTGGTCAGCCCCAGCATTTT. As protein: CASSQQGGGQPQHF.